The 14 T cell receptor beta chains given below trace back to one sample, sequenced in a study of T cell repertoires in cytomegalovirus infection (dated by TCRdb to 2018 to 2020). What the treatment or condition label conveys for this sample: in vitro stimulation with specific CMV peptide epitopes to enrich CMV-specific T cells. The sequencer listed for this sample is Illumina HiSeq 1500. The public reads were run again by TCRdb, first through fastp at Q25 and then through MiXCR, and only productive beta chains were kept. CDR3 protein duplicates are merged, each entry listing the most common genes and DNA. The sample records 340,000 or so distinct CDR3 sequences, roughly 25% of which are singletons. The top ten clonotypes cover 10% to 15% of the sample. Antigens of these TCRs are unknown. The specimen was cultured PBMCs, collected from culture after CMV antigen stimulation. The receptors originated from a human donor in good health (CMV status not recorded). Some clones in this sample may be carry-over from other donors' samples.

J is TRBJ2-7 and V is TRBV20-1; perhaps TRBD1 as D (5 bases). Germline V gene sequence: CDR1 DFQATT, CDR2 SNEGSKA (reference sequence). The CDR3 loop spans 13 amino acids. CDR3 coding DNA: TGCAGCGCTCTGGGGCTACCTTCCTACGAGCAGTACTTC. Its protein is CSALGLPSYEQYF.

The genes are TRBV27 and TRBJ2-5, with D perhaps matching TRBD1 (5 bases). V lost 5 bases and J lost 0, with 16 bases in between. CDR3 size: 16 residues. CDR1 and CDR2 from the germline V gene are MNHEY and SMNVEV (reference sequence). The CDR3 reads CASSPGRVGNQETQYF. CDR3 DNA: TGTGCCAGCAGTCCTGGCAGGGTGGGGAACCAAGAGACCCAGTACTTC.

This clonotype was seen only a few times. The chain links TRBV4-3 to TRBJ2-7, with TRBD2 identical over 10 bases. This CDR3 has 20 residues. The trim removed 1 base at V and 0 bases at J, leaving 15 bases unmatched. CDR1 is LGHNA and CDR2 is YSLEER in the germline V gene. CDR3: CASSQVTCRTSGESSYEQYV. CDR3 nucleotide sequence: TGCGCCAGCAGCCAAGTAACGTGTAGGACTAGCGGAGAGAGCTCCTACGAGCAGTACGTC.

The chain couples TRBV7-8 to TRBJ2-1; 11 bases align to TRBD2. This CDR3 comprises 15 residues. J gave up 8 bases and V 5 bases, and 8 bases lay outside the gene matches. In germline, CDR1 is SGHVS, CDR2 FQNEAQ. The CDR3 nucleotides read TGTGCCAGCAGCGGAGGACTAGCGGGTGGAGATGAGCAGTTCTTC. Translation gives CASSGGLAGGDEQFF. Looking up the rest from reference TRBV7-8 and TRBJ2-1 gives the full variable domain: GAGVSQSPRYKVAKRGQDVALRCDPISGHVSLFWYQQALGQGPEFLTYFQNEAQLDKSGLPSDRFFAERPEGSVSTLKIQRTQQEDSAVYLCASSGGLAGGDEQFFGPGTRLTVL.

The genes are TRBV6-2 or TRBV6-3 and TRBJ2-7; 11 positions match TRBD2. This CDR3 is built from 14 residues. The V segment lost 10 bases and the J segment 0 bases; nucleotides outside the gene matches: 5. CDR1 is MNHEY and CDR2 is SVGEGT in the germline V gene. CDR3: CATITSGSSYEQYF. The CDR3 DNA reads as TGTGCCACCATAACTAGCGGGAGCTCCTACGAGCAGTACTTC.

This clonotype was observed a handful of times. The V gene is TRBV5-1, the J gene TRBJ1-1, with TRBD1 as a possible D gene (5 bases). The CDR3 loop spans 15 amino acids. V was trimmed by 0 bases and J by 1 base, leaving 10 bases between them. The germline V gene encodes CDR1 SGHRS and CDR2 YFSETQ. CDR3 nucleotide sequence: TGCGCCAGCAGCTTGGGAGCCGGGGGGAACACTGAAGCTTTCTTT. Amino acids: CASSLGAGGNTEAFF.

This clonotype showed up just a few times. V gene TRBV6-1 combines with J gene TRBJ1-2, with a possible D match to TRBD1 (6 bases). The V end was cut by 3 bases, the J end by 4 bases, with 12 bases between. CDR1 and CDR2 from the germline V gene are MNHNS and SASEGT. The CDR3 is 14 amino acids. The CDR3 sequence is CASSDRGGGYGYTF. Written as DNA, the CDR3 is TGTGCCAGCAGTGATCGGGGGGGCGGCTATGGCTACACCTTC.

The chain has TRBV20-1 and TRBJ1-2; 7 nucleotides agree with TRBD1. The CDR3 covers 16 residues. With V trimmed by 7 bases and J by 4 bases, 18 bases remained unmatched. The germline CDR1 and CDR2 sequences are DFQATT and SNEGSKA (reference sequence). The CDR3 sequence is CSVPSPSGQKGYGYTF. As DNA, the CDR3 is TGCAGTGTTCCCTCCCCCTCGGGACAGAAAGGCTATGGCTACACCTTC.

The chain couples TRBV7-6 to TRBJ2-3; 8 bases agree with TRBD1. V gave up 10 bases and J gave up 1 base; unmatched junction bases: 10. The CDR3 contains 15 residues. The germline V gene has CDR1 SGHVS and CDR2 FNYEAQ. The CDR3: CATSGPGQGTDTQYF. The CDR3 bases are TGTGCCACCTCTGGTCCGGGACAGGGCACAGATACGCAGTATTTT.

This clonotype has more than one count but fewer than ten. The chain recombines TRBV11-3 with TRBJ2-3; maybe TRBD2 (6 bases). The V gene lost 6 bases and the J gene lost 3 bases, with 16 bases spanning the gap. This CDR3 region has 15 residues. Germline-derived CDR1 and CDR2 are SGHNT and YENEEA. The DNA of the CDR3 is TGTGCCAGCAGAGTTGGCGGGACCACTACAGATACGCAGTATTTT. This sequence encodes CASRVGGTTTDTQYF. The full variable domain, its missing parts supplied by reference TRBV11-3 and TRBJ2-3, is EAGVVQSPRYKIIEKKQPVAFWCNPISGHNTLYWYLQNLGQGPELLIRYENEEAVDDSQLPKDRFSAERLKGVDSTLKIQPAELGDSAVYLCASRVGGTTTDTQYFGPGTRLTVL.

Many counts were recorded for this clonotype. The CDR3 sequence: CASSFEGNSYNEQFF. Here the CDR3 DNA reads TGTGCCAGCAGCTTCGAGGGAAACTCCTACAATGAGCAGTTCTTC. The V call is TRBV7-6, the J call TRBJ2-1; TRBD2 might be the D (5 bases). The germline V and J ends were trimmed by 3 bases and 0 bases, with 9 bases remaining between them. CDR3 length: 15 amino acids. The V gene's germline CDR1 is SGHVS and CDR2 FNYEAQ.

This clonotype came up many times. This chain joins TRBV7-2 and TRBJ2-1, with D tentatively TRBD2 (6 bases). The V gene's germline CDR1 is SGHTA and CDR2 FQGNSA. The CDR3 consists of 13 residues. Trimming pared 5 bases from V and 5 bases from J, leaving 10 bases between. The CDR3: CASSPTRNNEQFF. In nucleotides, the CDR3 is TGTGCCAGCAGCCCGACTAGGAACAATGAGCAGTTCTTC.

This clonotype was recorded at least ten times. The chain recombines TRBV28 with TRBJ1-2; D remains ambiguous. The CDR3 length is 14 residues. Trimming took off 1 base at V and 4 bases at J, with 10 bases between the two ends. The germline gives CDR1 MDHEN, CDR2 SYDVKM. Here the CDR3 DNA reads TGTGCCAGCAGTTTATTAGGACGAATCTATGGCTACACCTTC. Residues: CASSLLGRIYGYTF.

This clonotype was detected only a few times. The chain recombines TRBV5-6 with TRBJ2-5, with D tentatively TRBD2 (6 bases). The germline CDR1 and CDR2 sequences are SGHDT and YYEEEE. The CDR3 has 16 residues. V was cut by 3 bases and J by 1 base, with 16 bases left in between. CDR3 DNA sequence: TGTGCCAGCAGCTCCAGACCCGGAGGGGTCCAAGAGACCCAGTACTTC. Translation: CASSSRPGGVQETQYF. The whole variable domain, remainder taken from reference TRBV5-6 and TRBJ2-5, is DAGVTQSPTHLIKTRGQQVTLRCSPKSGHDTVSWYQQALGQGPQFIFQYYEEEERQRGNFPDRFSGHQFPNYSSELNVNALLLGDSALYLCASSSRPGGVQETQYFGPGTRLLVL.